A single sample gave rise to the 3 T cell receptor beta chains below, sequenced in a study of T cells in Graves' hyperthyroidism and ophthalmopathy. Amplified regions were TCR beta CDR3 sequences from RNA transcripts. The HTBI set primed first-round TCR CDR3 RT-PCR. TCRdb reanalysed the multiplex PCR reads using MiXCR and keeps one entry per CDR3 protein. The table has 50,000 to 55,000 distinct CDR3 sequences, roughly 50% seen once. The sequenced sample consisted of blood. These receptors all stem from a woman aged 45-60 years with Graves' ophthalmopathy.

The rearrangement uses TRBV15 and TRBJ2-5; 15 nucleotides match TRBD2. Germline trimming cut 5 bases from V and 1 base from J; bases unmatched to any gene: 5. Germline assignment: CDR1 LNHNV and CDR2 YYDKDF (reference sequence). CDR3 length equals 17 residues. The chain's CDR3 is CATSRRTSGGAQETQYF. The CDR3 nucleotides read TGTGCCACCAGCCGAAGGACTAGCGGGGGGGCCCAAGAGACCCAGTACTTC.

This clonotype was counted a single time. One junction end disagrees with the germline gene, perhaps due to a read error. The chain combines TRBV29-1 with TRBJ1-4; D gene uncertain. Germline assignment: CDR1 SQVTM and CDR2 ANQGSEA. CDR3 size: 14 residues. CDR3 amino acids: CSVAGSSTNEKPFF. Written as DNA, the CDR3 is TGCAGCGTTGCGGGCAGCTCAACTAATGAAAAACCGTTTTTT.

In its sample, this clonotype ranks as medium-sized. The CDR3 reads CATSPGQGRETQYF. The CDR3 DNA sequence: TGTGCCACCAGTCCCGGACAGGGAAGAGAGACCCAGTACTTC. This chain joins TRBV24-1 and TRBJ2-5, with TRBD1 identical over 8 bases. The CDR3 has 14 residues. Germline V gene lookup returns CDR1 KGHDR and CDR2 SFDVKD. V lost 6 bases to trimming and J lost 4 bases; unmatched junction nucleotides: 6.